This T cell receptor beta chain was obtained from a study of cytomegalovirus exposure and HLA in healthy donors. The wider study: Early released data had about 85 million unique TCRs, all coming from HLA-typed donors. Study findings and constraints: According to an earlier analysis, most TCR beta V segments yielded productive rearrangements about 87% or about 30% of the time.

About this clone itself: Its antigen is undetermined.

V lost 4 bases and J lost 6; bases outside the gene matches: 18. The CDR3 contains 19 residues. Per germline, CDR1 MDHEN and CDR2 SYDVKM. Primers: 60 Vbeta forward and 13 Jbeta reverse. The method was immunoSEQ multiplex PCR; TCRdb's version includes in-frame clones alone and lacks a portion of them. The sample has 120,000 or so clones, approximately 80% seen once. Healthy bone marrow donors formed the donor group. The chain couples TRBV28 to TRBJ2-3; 11 positions agree with TRBD2. This clonotype was obtained from a woman in her fifties or sixties in good health and CMV-seropositive. Sequenced: PBMCs. The CDR3 region has the DNA TGTGCCAGCAGTTCGCCCTTCCTTTTAGCGGGAGGGTCTGGGGATACGCAGTATTTT. This gives the protein CASSSPFLLAGGSGDTQYF.